The next 16 T cell receptor beta chains were all read from a single sample in a study of blood T cell repertoires in COVID-19. Clones were read by immunoSEQ multiplex PCR, and TCRdb kept only the in-frame ones, dropping some. The sample holds about 130,000 clones; about 85% are singletons and the top ten take about 12%. The specimen sequenced was peripheral blood. The source of these receptors is a man aged 55 to 70 with acute or convalescent COVID-19.

The chain carries TRBV19 and TRBJ1-5; no reliable D call. The germline V gene has CDR1 LNHDA and CDR2 SQIVND (reference sequence). V was trimmed by 7 bases and J by 1 base, leaving 11 bases between them. The CDR3 is 14 residues long. CDR3 bases: TGTGCCAGTACATTTGGGAGGAGCAATCAGCCCCAGCATTTT. This gives the protein CASTFGRSNQPQHF. Looking up the rest from reference TRBV19 and TRBJ1-5 gives the full variable domain: DGGITQSPKYLFRKEGQNVTLSCEQNLNHDAMYWYRQDPGQGLRLIYYSQIVNDFQKGDIAEGYSVSREKKESFPLTVTSAQKNPTAFYLCASTFGRSNQPQHFGDGTRLSIL.

This rearrangement joins TRBV3-1 (or the pseudogene TRBV3-2) to TRBJ1-4, with D perhaps matching TRBD1 (5 bases). CDR1 LGHDT and CDR2 YNNKEL come from the germline V gene (reference sequence). The ends were cut back, 3 bases at V and 3 bases at J, with 8 bases in the middle. The CDR3 consists of 14 residues. DNA of the CDR3: TGTGCCAGCAGCCACAGGGTTCCTAATGAAAAACTGTTTTTT. As protein: CASSHRVPNEKLFF.

The table lists this clone with a few counts. The chain uses TRBV4-1 and TRBJ2-1; the match to TRBD2 covers 10 bases. The CDR3 is 16 amino acids. V dropped 1 base and J dropped 2; count of bases not matched to a gene: 2. In germline, CDR1 is MGHRA, CDR2 YSYEKL. CDR3 sequence (DNA): TGCGCCAGCAGCCAAGGTCTAGCGGGGGCCTACAATGAGCAGTTCTTC. Its protein is CASSQGLAGAYNEQFF.

The chain uses TRBV19 and TRBJ1-5; D ambiguous. This CDR3 region has 12 residues. V lost 3 bases to trimming and J lost 5 bases, with 5 bases between them. Per germline, CDR1 LNHDA and CDR2 SQIVND (reference sequence). In DNA, the CDR3 is TGTGCCAGTAGTATGAGAGATCAGCCCCAGCATTTT. Translated: CASSMRDQPQHF.

The V gene is TRBV7-8, the J gene TRBJ2-5; D possibly corresponds to TRBD1 (6 bases). The CDR3 runs to 12 residues. Germline CDR1 SGHVS, CDR2 FQNEAQ. V lost 5 bases to trimming and J lost 13 bases, with 17 bases between them. The CDR3: CASSQSPDSRYF. The CDR3, as DNA: TGTGCCAGCAGCCAGTCCCCGGACAGTCGGTACTTC. The full variable domain, completed using reference TRBV7-8 and TRBJ2-5, is GAGVSQSPRYKVAKRGQDVALRCDPISGHVSLFWYQQALGQGPEFLTYFQNEAQLDKSGLPSDRFFAERPEGSVSTLKIQRTQQEDSAVYLCASSQSPDSRYFGPGTRLLVL.

The V gene is TRBV3-1 (or the pseudogene TRBV3-2), the J gene TRBJ2-7, with a tentative D call TRBD2 (6 bases). The CDR3 loop spans 11 amino acids. V was cut by 5 bases and J by 7 bases, with 9 bases left in between. The germline gives CDR1 LGHDT, CDR2 YNNKEL (reference sequence). CDR3 in DNA: TGTGCCAGCAGCGAGGAGGGGGAGCAGTACTTC. Translation: CASSEEGEQYF.

The sample holds a few counts of this clone. The chain has TRBV2 and TRBJ2-1; D is possibly TRBD1 (5 bases). V was shortened by 7 bases and J by 0 bases, with 7 bases between the two germline ends. Germline V gives CDR1 SNHLY, CDR2 FYNNEI. There are 13 residues in the CDR3. CDR3 amino acids: CASTDSSYNEQFF. The DNA for the CDR3 is TGTGCCAGCACCGACAGCTCCTACAATGAGCAGTTCTTC.

V usage is TRBV5-1 and J usage is TRBJ2-1, with 8 bases fitting TRBD1. J was trimmed by 5 bases and V by 1 base; bases with no gene match: 5. Germline CDR1 reads SGHRS; CDR2 reads YFSETQ. This CDR3 is 15 amino acids long. The CDR3 spells CASSLKGTGDNEQFF. The CDR3 bases are TGCGCCAGCAGCTTGAAAGGGACAGGTGACAATGAGCAGTTCTTC. Drawing the rest from reference TRBV5-1 and TRBJ2-1, the complete variable domain is KAGVTQTPRYLIKTRGQQVTLSCSPISGHRSVSWYQQTPGQGLQFLFEYFSETQRNKGNFPGRFSGRQFSNSRSEMNVSTLELGDSALYLCASSLKGTGDNEQFFGPGTRLTVL.

V gene TRBV2 combines with J gene TRBJ2-5; 8 bases are shared with TRBD2. The trim removed 6 bases at V and 3 bases at J, leaving 9 bases unmatched. CDR3 size: 15 residues. The germline CDR1 and CDR2 sequences are SNHLY and FYNNEI. The chain's CDR3 is CASRKTSREEETQYF. CDR3 sequence (DNA): TGTGCCAGCAGGAAAACATCGCGGGAGGAAGAGACCCAGTACTTC.

The genes are TRBV5-1 and TRBJ1-1, with 8 bases matching TRBD1. V was pared by 4 bases and J by 4 bases, with 6 bases of the junction left unmatched. CDR3 size: 14 residues. Germline CDR1 is SGHRS and CDR2 is YFSETQ. For the CDR3, the DNA is TGCGCCAGCAGCGCCGGACAGGGTGGCACTGAAGCTTTCTTT. This gives the protein CASSAGQGGTEAFF.

This chain joins TRBV6-1 and TRBJ1-3, with D unclear. V was trimmed by 1 base and J by 0 bases, leaving 10 bases between them. CDR3 size: 16 residues. Germline values: CDR1 MNHNS, CDR2 SASEGT. The CDR3 spells CASSEVFVSSGNTIYF. The CDR3 region has the DNA TGTGCCAGCAGTGAAGTTTTTGTCTCCTCTGGAAACACCATATATTTT.

V gene TRBV30 combines with J gene TRBJ2-7; possible D gene TRBD2, 6 bases. V gave up 3 bases and J gave up 4 bases, with 7 bases separating them. Germline lookup yields CDR1 GTSNPN and CDR2 SVGIG (reference sequence). CDR3 length equals 11 residues. The CDR3 region is CAWRGGYEQYF. The CDR3 region has the DNA TGTGCCTGGAGGGGGGGTTACGAGCAGTACTTC.

The chain recombines TRBV10-3 with TRBJ2-5; 14 bases match TRBD2. Germline trimming cut 6 bases from V and 5 bases from J; bases unmatched to any gene: 2. The CDR3 length is 14 residues. Germline V gene data show CDR1 as ENHRY and CDR2 as SYGVKD. The CDR3 DNA follows: TGTGCCATCAGCGGGACTAGCGGGAGTGAGACCCAGTACTTC. Its translation: CAISGTSGSETQYF.

This clone has only a few counts. The genes are TRBV9 and TRBJ1-2, with 8 bases identical to TRBD1. V shed 3 bases and J 8 bases; nucleotides not matched to a gene: 12. There are 15 residues in the CDR3. Germline V gene data show CDR1 as SGDLS and CDR2 as YYNGEE. CDR3 DNA: TGTGCCAGCAGCGCCCCGGACAGGGAGCGGGCAGGCTACACCTTC. This translates into CASSAPDRERAGYTF.

The V call is TRBV28, the J call TRBJ1-6; D is unresolved. The CDR3 runs 14 residues. The germline gives CDR1 MDHEN, CDR2 SYDVKM. Trimming pared 7 bases from V and 10 bases from J, leaving 17 bases between. The CDR3 loop reads CASNPTGLGSPLHF. CDR3 nucleotides: TGTGCCAGCAACCCCACCGGGTTAGGCTCACCCCTCCACTTT.

This CDR3 is CASSLFPGTSLYEQYF. Written as DNA, the CDR3 is TGTGCCAGCAGTTTATTCCCCGGGACTAGCCTCTACGAGCAGTACTTC. This rearrangement joins TRBV27 to TRBJ2-7, with 9 bases fitting TRBD2. Germline lookup yields CDR1 MNHEY and CDR2 SMNVEV (reference sequence). The CDR3 is made up of 16 amino acids. V lost 1 base to trimming and J lost 3 bases; unmatched junction nucleotides: 7.